This entry lists 30 T cell receptor beta chains sequenced from one sample in a study of T cells in localized non-small cell lung cancer. The repertoire was sequenced with immunoSEQ multiplex PCR; TCRdb's copy has only in-frame clones and lacks some. The profile shows roughly 35,000 clones, 85% to 95% of them singletons. Material: peripheral blood mononuclear cells, obtained before any cancer treatment. The receptors originated from a female donor at least 60 years old with stage II lung adenocarcinoma.

V and J are TRBV7-3 and TRBJ2-5; D is ambiguous. Germline V lookup: CDR1 SGHTA, CDR2 FQGTGA. V was pared by 3 bases and J by 3 bases, with 11 bases between. The CDR3 spans 14 residues. The chain's CDR3 is CASSFSGIEETQYF. For the CDR3, the DNA is TGTGCCAGCAGCTTTTCTGGCATCGAAGAGACCCAGTACTTC.

The V gene is TRBV10-2, the J gene TRBJ2-7; D is undetermined. The length of the CDR3 is 11 residues. The ends were cut back, 4 bases at V and 2 bases at J, with 3 bases in the middle. Germline lookup yields CDR1 WSHSY and CDR2 SAAADI. The CDR3 here is CASSAAYEQYF. CDR3 bases: TGCGCCAGCAGTGCTGCCTACGAGCAGTACTTC.

The chain links TRBV7-8 to TRBJ1-2; a weak D match, TRBD1 (5 bases). The CDR3 contains 15 residues. CDR1 is SGHVS and CDR2 is FQNEAQ in the germline V gene. The V and J ends lost 5 bases and 4 bases respectively, with 17 bases between them. The CDR3 DNA is TGTGCCAGCAGCCCCGGGGGGAGTCGTCTCTATGGCTACACCTTC. This gives the protein CASSPGGSRLYGYTF.

The chain has TRBV13 and TRBJ2-1, with TRBD2 matching 9 bases. Germline V gene lookup returns CDR1 PRHDT and CDR2 FYEKMQ (reference sequence). The CDR3 length is 14 residues. Losses at the gene ends were 7 bases for V and 6 bases for J; bases not matched to a gene: 7. CDR3 protein: CASKLWRGGNEQFF. CDR3 coding DNA: TGTGCCAGCAAACTTTGGCGGGGGGGCAATGAGCAGTTCTTC.

This chain uses TRBV2 with TRBJ1-1; D gene unclear. Trimming shortened V by 6 bases and J by 0 bases, and 8 bases separated the two germline ends. Germline assignment: CDR1 SNHLY and CDR2 FYNNEI. The CDR3 sequence is 13 residues long. CDR3 sequence reads: CASSPEVNTEAFF. CDR3 DNA sequence: TGTGCCAGCAGCCCCGAGGTGAACACTGAAGCTTTCTTT.

V usage is TRBV9 and J usage is TRBJ2-3; no clear D gene. The ends were cut back, 2 bases at V and 3 bases at J, with 10 bases in the middle. The CDR3 sequence is 14 residues long. Per the germline V gene, CDR1 is SGDLS and CDR2 is YYNGEE. This CDR3 reads CASSVPRATDTQYF. In nucleotides, the CDR3 is TGTGCCAGCAGCGTCCCTCGGGCAACAGATACGCAGTATTTT.

The V gene is TRBV5-1, the J gene TRBJ1-1; 9 nucleotides line up with TRBD1. V shed 5 bases, J shed 4 bases, and the junction held 3 bases outside the gene matches. The CDR3 sequence is 13 residues long. Germline lookup yields CDR1 SGHRS and CDR2 YFSETQ. In DNA, the CDR3 is TGCGCCAGCAGAGGGACAGGGCTCACTGAAGCTTTCTTT. Protein product: CASRGTGLTEAFF.

The chain carries TRBV6-5 and TRBJ1-5, with 8 bases lining up with TRBD1. The CDR3 runs to 13 residues. CDR1 MNHEY and CDR2 SVGAGI come from the germline V gene. The V gene end was trimmed by 7 bases and the J gene end by 4 bases; junction bases not matched to a gene: 3. CDR3 amino acids: CASNGQGNQPQHF. The CDR3 nucleotides read TGTGCCAGCAATGGACAGGGAAATCAGCCCCAGCATTTT.

The CDR3 nucleotides read TGTGCCAGCTCACCCGACAGAGAGCAGTACTTC. Residues: CASSPDREQYF. The chain joins TRBV18 to TRBJ2-7, with TRBD1 as a possible D gene (5 bases). CDR1 is KGHSH and CDR2 is LQKENI in the germline V gene. This CDR3 contains 11 residues. Trimming shortened V by 3 bases and J by 7 bases, and 7 bases separated the two germline ends.

V is TRBV15 and J is TRBJ1-2; D is possibly TRBD1 (6 bases). This CDR3 spans 14 amino acids. V lost 3 bases and J lost 4, with 12 bases in between. Per germline, CDR1 LNHNV and CDR2 YYDKDF (reference sequence). The CDR3 region has the DNA TGTGCCACCAGCAGGGGGGGGGACACCTATGGCTACACCTTC. Translating gives CATSRGGDTYGYTF.

The chain couples TRBV19 to TRBJ1-1; D gene uncertain. This CDR3 contains 13 residues. Between the trimmed V and J ends, which lost 3 bases and 6 bases, there was a span of 11 bases. The germline V gene encodes CDR1 LNHDA and CDR2 SQIVND (reference sequence). The CDR3 DNA sequence: TGTGCCAGTAGTATTTCCCGGAGCTCTGAAGCTTTCTTT. This codes for CASSISRSSEAFF.

The chain carries TRBV27 and TRBJ2-2; D is uncertain. The germline V gene has CDR1 MNHEY and CDR2 SMNVEV (reference sequence). This CDR3 spans 16 amino acids. Trimming took off 1 base at V and 1 base at J, with 10 bases between the two ends. The CDR3 reads CASSLFRVQNTGELFF. DNA for the CDR3: TGTGCCAGCAGTTTATTTCGGGTTCAGAACACCGGGGAGCTGTTTTTT.

This sequence joins TRBV9 and TRBJ2-3; TRBD2 agrees at 9 bases. CDR1 is SGDLS and CDR2 is YYNGEE in the germline V gene. V shed 5 bases, J shed 6 bases, and the junction held 7 bases outside the gene matches. This CDR3 has 14 amino acids. The CDR3: CASRIAGVWDTQYF. CDR3 nucleotide sequence: TGTGCCAGCAGAATAGCGGGGGTCTGGGATACGCAGTATTTT.

The V and J genes are TRBV19 and TRBJ1-6; 10 bases agree with TRBD1. The germline V gene has CDR1 LNHDA and CDR2 SQIVND (reference sequence). This CDR3 is 16 amino acids long. Germline trimming cut 10 bases from V and 7 bases from J; bases unmatched to any gene: 13. The CDR3 protein is CATTNSRTGGNSPLHF. CDR3 DNA: TGTGCCACCACGAACTCTCGGACAGGGGGAAATTCACCCCTCCACTTT.

This clone was counted once. The CDR3 sequence is CAWSGKGGISGNTIYF. The CDR3 bases are TGTGCCTGGAGTGGGAAAGGGGGCATATCCGGAAACACCATATATTTT. The chain carries TRBV30 and TRBJ1-3, with 7 bases identical to TRBD1. Per germline, CDR1 GTSNPN and CDR2 SVGIG (reference sequence). This CDR3 contains 16 residues. Losses at the gene ends were 1 base for V and 4 bases for J; bases not matched to a gene: 10.

The chain couples TRBV19 to TRBJ1-5, with TRBD1 matching 9 bases. Unmatched junction bases numbered 8, after V lost 3 bases and J lost 5 bases. Germline V CDR1 and CDR2: LNHDA, SQIVND (reference sequence). This CDR3 comprises 16 residues. The CDR3 DNA follows: TGTGCCAGTAGTATTCTCCAGACAGGGGGAGATCAGCCCCAGCATTTT. This codes for CASSILQTGGDQPQHF.

This chain joins TRBV19 and TRBJ1-1; 7 nucleotides align to TRBD1. The CDR3 consists of 12 residues. The germline gives CDR1 LNHDA, CDR2 SQIVND (reference sequence). Losses at the gene ends were 5 bases for V and 8 bases for J; bases not matched to a gene: 5. CDR3 residues: CASSSRTGEAFF. The CDR3 region has the DNA TGTGCCAGTAGTTCCCGGACAGGAGAAGCTTTCTTT.

V usage is TRBV28 and J usage is TRBJ2-7; 7 bases map to TRBD1. This CDR3 region has 14 residues. Germline V gives CDR1 MDHEN, CDR2 SYDVKM. The V and J ends lost 6 bases and 3 bases, in that order; junction bases with no gene match: 8. The CDR3 region has the DNA TGTGCCAGCAGCCCCGACAGGGTTAACTACGAGCAGTACTTC. This sequence encodes CASSPDRVNYEQYF. Full variable domain (outside the CDR3, taken from reference TRBV28 and TRBJ2-7): DVKVTQSSRYLVKRTGEKVFLECVQDMDHENMFWYRQDPGLGLRLIYFSYDVKMKEKGDIPEGYSVSREKKERFSLILESASTNQTSMYLCASSPDRVNYEQYFGPGTRLTVT.

This sequence joins TRBV5-1 and TRBJ2-2, with 10 bases that match TRBD1. Germline CDR1 reads SGHRS; CDR2 reads YFSETQ. V trimming: 5 bases; J trimming: 5 bases; junction bases outside the gene matches: 6. The CDR3 is 15 amino acids. In nucleotides, the CDR3 is TGCGCCAGCAGAGCTGGGACAGGGGAAACCGGGGAGCTGTTTTTT. The encoded protein is CASRAGTGETGELFF.

The rearrangement uses TRBV19 and TRBJ2-1, with D unresolved. CDR1 and CDR2 (germline): LNHDA, SQIVND (reference sequence). This CDR3 contains 12 residues. Trimming removed 5 bases from V and 14 bases from J, with 16 bases in between. Here the CDR3 reads CASSSNGWGKFF. In DNA, the CDR3 is TGTGCCAGTAGTTCGAACGGGTGGGGAAAGTTCTTC.

This chain uses TRBV30 with TRBJ1-2, with D unresolved. With 7 bases removed from V and 5 bases from J, the gap between germline ends came to 17 bases. The germline CDR1 and CDR2 sequences are GTSNPN and SVGIG (reference sequence). The CDR3 totals 13 residues. Here the CDR3 reads CASWLGTSYGYTF. DNA for the CDR3: TGTGCCTCATGGCTGGGAACTTCTTATGGCTACACCTTC.

This clone is judged medium-sized (0.01 to 0.1%). One end of the junction does not line up with germline, which may come from a read error. The chain recombines TRBV20-1 with TRBJ1-1; a possible D gene is TRBD1 (6 bases). The CDR3 spans 11 residues. Germline CDR1 and CDR2: DFQATT and SNEGSKA (reference sequence). The DNA of the CDR3 is TGCAGTGCTAGAGGAGGGGGGAAAATGCTCTTT. Its translation: CSARGGGKMLF.

The genes are TRBV9 and TRBJ2-5; 11 bases line up with TRBD2. This CDR3 is built from 17 residues. Germline trimming cut 3 bases from V and 0 bases from J; bases unmatched to any gene: 7. CDR1 is SGDLS and CDR2 is YYNGEE in the germline V gene. The CDR3 protein is CASSEAGGLADQETQYF. CDR3 nucleotides: TGTGCCAGCAGCGAGGCCGGGGGACTAGCGGACCAAGAGACCCAGTACTTC.

The rearrangement links TRBV28 to TRBJ1-1; the D gene is possibly TRBD1 (5 bases). The V end was cut by 5 bases, the J end by 6 bases, with 10 bases between. This CDR3 comprises 12 residues. The germline gives CDR1 MDHEN, CDR2 SYDVKM. The CDR3 DNA reads as TGTGCCAGCAGTGCACAGGTCTCTGAAGCTTTCTTT. It yields the protein CASSAQVSEAFF.

The chain is built from TRBV19 and TRBJ2-3; the match to TRBD1 covers 7 bases. Per the germline V gene, CDR1 is LNHDA and CDR2 is SQIVND (reference sequence). Unmatched junction bases numbered 8, after V lost 4 bases and J lost 1 base. The CDR3 length is 16 residues. CDR3 in amino acids: CASSTRDSRGTDTQYF. The CDR3 DNA reads TGTGCCAGTAGTACCCGGGACAGCCGGGGCACAGATACGCAGTATTTT.

This clone appeared a few times. CDR3 DNA sequence: TGCGCCAGCAGCCTAGACTTAAAAGGTCAGCCCCAGCATTTT. Its translation is CASSLDLKGQPQHF. This sequence joins TRBV4-1 and TRBJ1-5, with unresolved D. The ends were cut back, 4 bases at V and 6 bases at J, with 13 bases in the middle. CDR3 length: 14 residues. Germline V lookup: CDR1 MGHRA, CDR2 YSYEKL.

V and J are TRBV30 and TRBJ1-4, with D maybe TRBD1 (6 bases). CDR3 size: 14 residues. V was trimmed by 0 bases and J by 7 bases, leaving 12 bases between them. Germline CDR1 GTSNPN, CDR2 SVGIG (reference sequence). The CDR3 nucleotides are TGTGCCTGGAGTGTCGGGGGCGCTTTTGAAAAACTGTTTTTT. Protein sequence: CAWSVGGAFEKLFF.

This chain joins TRBV27 and TRBJ1-1, with D hard to call. Germline CDR1 and CDR2: MNHEY and SMNVEV (reference sequence). This CDR3 has 12 amino acids. V shed 10 bases and J shed 1 base, with 10 bases lying between them. The chain's CDR3 is CATGRQNTEAFF. For the CDR3, the DNA is TGTGCCACCGGTAGGCAGAACACTGAAGCTTTCTTT.

The chain links TRBV2 to TRBJ1-6; D gene unclear. CDR3 length: 12 amino acids. Deletions cut 5 bases from V and 5 bases from J, with 4 bases between. The germline CDR1 and CDR2 sequences are SNHLY and FYNNEI. As DNA, the CDR3 is TGTGCCAGCAGTAACGATAATTCACCCCTCCACTTT. Protein sequence: CASSNDNSPLHF.

CDR3 sequence (DNA): TGTGTCATACAGGGGGCCGTCACCGGGGAGCTGTTTTTT. This codes for CVIQGAVTGELFF. The V gene is TRBV6-5, the J gene TRBJ2-2, with 9 bases that match TRBD1. The CDR3 has 13 amino acids. CDR1 is MNHEY and CDR2 is SVGAGI in the germline V gene.